This T cell receptor (beta chain) was retrieved from a study of CD8 T cells in ankylosing spondylitis. TCRdb used MiXCR to reprocess the 5' RACE reads, holding one entry per CDR3 protein. The sample lists 25,000 or so distinct CDR3 sequences; 6.5% to 9.5% were seen once. After removal of 1 base from V and 4 bases from J, the junction contained 7 bases not matched to a gene. Germline assignment: CDR1 LGHNA and CDR2 YNFKEQ. The length of the CDR3 is 17 residues. The sequenced sample consisted of blood. The TCR was taken from a male donor with ankylosing spondylitis or in good health (not recorded which). This sequence joins TRBV4-2 and TRBJ2-2, with 9 nucleotides matching TRBD2. CDR3 bases: TGTGCCAGCAGCCAAGTTAGCGGGGGCCTTGGCACCGGGGAGCTGTTTTTT. Translation: CASSQVSGGLGTGELFF.